Described below is a single T cell receptor beta chain sequence and its context. Its specific antigen is unknown. Qualities for individual bases were not recorded, and no much larger clone is one base off. The library was generated by 5' RACE. Data came from an Illumina HiSeq 2500. The second PCR ran for roughly 6 to 11 cycles and used a J-beta primer mix along with a sample-barcoded 5' primer. A unique molecular identifier was introduced onto each TCR beta cDNA molecule by a template-switch 5' adaptor carrying 12 random nucleotides. Each sample yielded at least 2.5 million CDR3-containing paired-end reads. All of the RNA was converted into first-strand cDNA using the Mint cDNA synthesis kit, with a TRBC-specific oligonucleotide serving as the primer. Following uracil-DNA glycosylase treatment, all cDNA underwent a first 18-cycle PCR with the universal primers M1SS and BC2_uni_R. Turning to the authors' computational methods: For normalization, 1 million high-quality reads were randomly selected from each sample, with every read carrying a distinct molecular identifier. Instead of being binned into consensus sequences, reads that shared molecular identifiers were thrown out. MiTCR, with a Q25 quality threshold and the strictest error-elimination algorithm, was used for CDR3 identification, clonotype clustering and error correction. A nonparametric unseen species model with Euler transformation was used to estimate a lower bound on total TCR beta diversity. The public reads were run again by TCRdb, first through fastp at Q25 and then through MiXCR, and only productive beta chains were kept. A single entry per CDR3 protein holds the most common genes and DNA from its merged rows. The V and J calls and clone size come from TCRdb's table, not from the authors' own analysis. The sample table records 600,000 or so distinct CDR3 sequences; roughly 43% of these occur just once. The ten largest account for 20% to 25% of the sample.

The roughly 39 donors, aged roughly 6 to 100 years, were systemically healthy Caucasian individuals from Russia. Each donor gave about 9.7 milliliters of peripheral blood, drawn into EDTA-treated Vacutainer tubes. Ficoll-Paque density-gradient centrifugation was used to isolate PBMCs, with at least 7 million per sample. Total RNA, at least 5 micrograms per sample, was extracted from PBMCs with Trizol reagent. Naive CD45RAhigh/CD27high T cell percentages were measured by flow cytometry on a PBMC aliquot from every donor. CDR1 LGHDT and CDR2 YNNKEL are derived from the germline V gene (reference sequence). The CDR3 holds 15 amino acids from the cysteine to the phenylalanine. The DNA shown is the 45-base CDR3, in frame from base 1. For this chain, trimming is 1 base at the V end and 2 bases at the J end, and the number of junction bases without a gene match is 5. The data were obtained in a study of blood T cells in healthy people across ages (dated by TCRdb to about 2015). Regarding the research as a whole: In model experiments, template switching captured about one uniquely barcoded TCR beta cDNA molecule for every two T cells. The study analyzed two additional independent replicas of 1 million unique cDNA reads from the same blood draw for two donors, one aged 18 to 29 and one aged 80 or older. Using deep sequencing normalized with unique cDNA molecular identifiers, the study measured how TCR beta repertoire diversity changes with age. Donors were grouped into four age groups: young (average roughly 17 years), middle-aged (roughly 38), aged (approximately 67) and long-lived (around 82). To avoid experimental bias, donors of different ages were spread randomly across the sequencing lanes.

Study-level results and caveats: Estimates of total diversity based on one million sequenced T cells were considered lower bounds and underestimates. The long-lived group showed more naive CD4+ T cells, fewer expanded clones and increased TCR diversity than the aged group, suggesting age selection. Observed TCR beta diversity per million T cells fell roughly linearly with age, and a significant reduction was already apparent by age about 43. A strong correlation was found between observed TCR beta diversity and the percentage of naive T cells measured by flow cytometry. Conclusive comparison of naive and antigen-experienced compartments was prevented by the profiling of bulk unsorted PBMCs. Because the CMV infection status of the donors was unknown, age-related changes in expanded clonotypes may potentially have been confounded.

This receptor was taken from an elderly man in good health. The sequence joins TRBV3-1 to TRBJ2-7; 7 bases in between match TRBD1. The sequenced sample was blood. The nucleotide sequence is TGTGCCAGCAGCCAAGGGACAGGAGATCCCTACGAGCAGTACTTC. The translation is CASSQGTGDPYEQYF.